This note documents a single T cell receptor (beta chain) sequence. Other DNA sequences from this sample encode an identical CDR3 as well. This entry comes from a study of shared clonotypes between healthy human individuals. Naive CD8 cells comprised CD45RO-negative, CCR7-positively selected cells, excluding terminally differentiated effector memory CD45RA+ cells. The CDR3 sequence is 14 residues long. Germline CDR1 reads LNHDA; CDR2 reads SQIVND (reference sequence). The ends lost 4 bases at V and 4 bases at J; junction bases unmatched: 3. Sorted-subset replicate PCR reactions were performed with about 210 ng DNA, corresponding to roughly 30,000 T cell genomes. Here immunoSEQ multiplex PCR was the method, and the copy in TCRdb shows in-frame clones only, minus some. Among millions of clones listed, roughly 91% were seen once.

This TCR derives from a man between 18 and 29 years old in good health. Some clones in this sample may be carry-over from other donors' samples. Sequencing was performed on naive CD8+ T cells from PBMCs. The V gene is TRBV19, the J gene TRBJ2-7; 11 nucleotides align to TRBD1. CDR3 in DNA: TGTGCCAGTAGTACAGGGACAGGGGGGTACGAGCAGTACTTC. It encodes CASSTGTGGYEQYF. The variable domain in full, completed from reference TRBV19 and TRBJ2-7, reads DGGITQSPKYLFRKEGQNVTLSCEQNLNHDAMYWYRQDPGQGLRLIYYSQIVNDFQKGDIAEGYSVSREKKESFPLTVTSAQKNPTAFYLCASSTGTGGYEQYFGPGTRLTVT.